Reported below is one T cell receptor (beta chain). V was pared by 7 bases and J by 0 bases, with 7 bases of the junction left unmatched. The CDR3 loop spans 15 amino acids. CDR1 SGHAT and CDR2 FQNNGV come from the germline V gene. One entry per CDR3 protein, called by TCRdb with MiXCR from the RT-PCR reads. The table lists 800,000 to 1,000,000 distinct CDR3 sequences, about 20% of them singletons, with around 6% in the top ten. The data originate from a study of patients and donors after allogeneic stem cell transplantation. V gene TRBV11-2 combines with J gene TRBJ2-7; TRBD2 aligns across 9 bases. The sample consisted of blood, either unsorted or a sorted T cell fraction (not recorded which). The TCR comes from a human donor who was either an allogeneic HSCT recipient or a stem cell or donor lymphocyte infusion donor (not recorded which). It is not recorded whose cells these are; they may come from a transplant donor. CDR3 DNA sequence: TGTGCCAGCATCCCCAGCGGGGGGAGCTCCTACGAGCAGTACTTC. The encoded protein is CASIPSGGSSYEQYF.